This TCR beta chain was sequenced in a study of a mutant IDH1 vaccine in newly diagnosed glioma. Study context: Earlier therapy was either radiotherapy, temozolomide, or both, and most got both.

As to time point: week 47, end of study. In the vaccine, a single dose held 300 ug of the mutant IDH1 20-mer peptide, along with topical imiquimod. Germline V gene lookup returns CDR1 SGHTS and CDR2 YDEGEE. CDR3 length: 11 residues. V lost 4 bases to trimming and J lost 13 bases; unmatched junction nucleotides: 4. Generated by immunoSEQ multiplex PCR, the TCRdb table keeps only in-frame clones and is missing some. The table lists around 26,000 clones, about 80% of them singletons. As for this clone: Its antigen is as yet unknown.

The V call is TRBV5-8, the J call TRBJ2-4, with TRBD2 matching 8 bases. The sequence came from a man aged 40-50 years with glioma. Some clones in this sample may be carry-over from other donors' samples. The sample was PBMCs, taken from a glioma patient whose treatment included an IDH1 peptide vaccine. The CDR3 nucleotides read TGTGCCAGCAGCGGGCGGGGGGCACAGTACTTC. Translation: CASSGRGAQYF.